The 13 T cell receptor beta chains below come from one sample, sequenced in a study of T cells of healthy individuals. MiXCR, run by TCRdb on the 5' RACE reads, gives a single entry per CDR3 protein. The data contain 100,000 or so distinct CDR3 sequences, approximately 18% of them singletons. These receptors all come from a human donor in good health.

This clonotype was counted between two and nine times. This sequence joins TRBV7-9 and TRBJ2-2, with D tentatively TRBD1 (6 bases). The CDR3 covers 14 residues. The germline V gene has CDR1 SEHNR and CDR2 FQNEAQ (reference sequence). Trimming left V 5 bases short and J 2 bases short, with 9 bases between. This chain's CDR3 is CASSPGTNTGELFF. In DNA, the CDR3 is TGTGCCAGCAGCCCCGGGACAAACACCGGGGAGCTGTTTTTT.

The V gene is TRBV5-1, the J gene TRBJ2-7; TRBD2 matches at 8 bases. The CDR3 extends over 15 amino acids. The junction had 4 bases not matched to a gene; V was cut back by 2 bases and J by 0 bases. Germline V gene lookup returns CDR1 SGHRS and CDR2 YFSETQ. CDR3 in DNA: TGCGCCAGCAGCTTAAGCGGGAGAAGCTCCTACGAGCAGTACTTC. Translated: CASSLSGRSSYEQYF.

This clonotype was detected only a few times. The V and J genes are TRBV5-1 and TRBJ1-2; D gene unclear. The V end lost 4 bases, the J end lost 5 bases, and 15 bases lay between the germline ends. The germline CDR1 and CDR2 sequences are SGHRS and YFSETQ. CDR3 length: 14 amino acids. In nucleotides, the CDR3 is TGCGCCAGCAGCCTCTCGTACGGAACTTATGGCTACACCTTC. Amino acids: CASSLSYGTYGYTF.

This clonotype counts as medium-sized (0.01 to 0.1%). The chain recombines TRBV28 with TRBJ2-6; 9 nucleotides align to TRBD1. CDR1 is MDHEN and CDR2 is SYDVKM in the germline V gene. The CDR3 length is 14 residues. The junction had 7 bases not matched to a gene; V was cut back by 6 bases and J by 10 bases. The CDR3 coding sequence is TGTGCCAGCAGCCTAGGGGGACAGGGAAACGTCCTGACTTTC. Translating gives CASSLGGQGNVLTF. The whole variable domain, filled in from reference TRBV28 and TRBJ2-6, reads DVKVTQSSRYLVKRTGEKVFLECVQDMDHENMFWYRQDPGLGLRLIYFSYDVKMKEKGDIPEGYSVSREKKERFSLILESASTNQTSMYLCASSLGGQGNVLTFGAGSRLTVL.

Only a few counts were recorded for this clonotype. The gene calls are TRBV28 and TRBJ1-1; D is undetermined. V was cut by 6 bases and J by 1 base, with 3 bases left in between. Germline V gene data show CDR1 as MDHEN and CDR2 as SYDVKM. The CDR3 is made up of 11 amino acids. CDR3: CASSENTEAFF. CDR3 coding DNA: TGTGCCAGCAGCGAGAACACTGAAGCTTTCTTT.

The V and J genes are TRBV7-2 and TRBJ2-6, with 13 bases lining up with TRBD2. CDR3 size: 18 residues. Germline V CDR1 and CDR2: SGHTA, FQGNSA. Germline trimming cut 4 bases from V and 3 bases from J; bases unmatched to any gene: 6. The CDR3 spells CASSSGLAGVGGANVLTF. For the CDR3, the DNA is TGTGCCAGCAGCTCCGGACTAGCGGGAGTTGGTGGGGCCAACGTCCTGACTTTC.

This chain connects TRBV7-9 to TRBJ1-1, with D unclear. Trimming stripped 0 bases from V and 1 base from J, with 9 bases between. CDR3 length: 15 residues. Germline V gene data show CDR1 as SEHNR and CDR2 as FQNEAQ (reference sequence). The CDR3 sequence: CASSLALSQNTEAFF. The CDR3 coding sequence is TGTGCCAGCAGCTTAGCCCTGAGCCAGAACACTGAAGCTTTCTTT.

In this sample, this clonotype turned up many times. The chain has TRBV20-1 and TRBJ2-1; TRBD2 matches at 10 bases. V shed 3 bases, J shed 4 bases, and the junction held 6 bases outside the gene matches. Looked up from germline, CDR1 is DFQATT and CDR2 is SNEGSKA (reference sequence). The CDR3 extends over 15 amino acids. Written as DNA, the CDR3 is TGCAGTGCTAGGGGAGTAGCGGGAGGATACAATGAGCAGTTCTTC. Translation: CSARGVAGGYNEQFF.

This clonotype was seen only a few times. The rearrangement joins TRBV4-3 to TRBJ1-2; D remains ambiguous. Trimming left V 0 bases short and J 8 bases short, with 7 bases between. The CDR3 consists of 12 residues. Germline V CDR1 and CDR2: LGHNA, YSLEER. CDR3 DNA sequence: TGCGCCAGCAGCCAAGATCGGGGAGGCTACACCTTC. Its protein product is CASSQDRGGYTF.

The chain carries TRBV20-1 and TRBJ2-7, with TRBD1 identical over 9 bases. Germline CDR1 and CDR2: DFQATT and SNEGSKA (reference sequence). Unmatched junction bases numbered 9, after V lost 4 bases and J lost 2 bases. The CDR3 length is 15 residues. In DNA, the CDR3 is TGCAGTGCTAAATACAGGGGGCCGATCGCCTACGAGCAGTACTTC. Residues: CSAKYRGPIAYEQYF.

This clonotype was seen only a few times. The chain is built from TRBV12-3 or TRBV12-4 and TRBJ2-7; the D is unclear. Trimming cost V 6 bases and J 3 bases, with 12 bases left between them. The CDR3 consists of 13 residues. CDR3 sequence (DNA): TGTGCCAGCAGGGGCAGTGGAATCTACGAGCAGTACTTC. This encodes CASRGSGIYEQYF.

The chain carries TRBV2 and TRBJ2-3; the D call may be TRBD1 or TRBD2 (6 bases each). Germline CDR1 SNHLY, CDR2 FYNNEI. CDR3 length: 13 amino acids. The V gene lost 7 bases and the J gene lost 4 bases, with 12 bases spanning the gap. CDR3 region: CASMGGGADTQYF. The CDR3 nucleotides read TGTGCCAGCATGGGGGGCGGGGCAGATACGCAGTATTTT.

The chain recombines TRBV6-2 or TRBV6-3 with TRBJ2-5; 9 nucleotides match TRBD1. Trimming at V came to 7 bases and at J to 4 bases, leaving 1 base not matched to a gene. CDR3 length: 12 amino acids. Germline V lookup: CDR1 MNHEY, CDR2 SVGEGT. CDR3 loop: CASTTGGETQYF. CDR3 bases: TGTGCCAGCACGACAGGGGGAGAGACCCAGTACTTC.